This TCR beta chain was identified in a study of STAT5B mutations in CD4+ large granular lymphocyte leukemia. Sequencing was at survey level. The authors' processing: A clonotype over 5% of the repertoire counted as a possible leukemic clone, some 63 overall. A productive frequency of 2.59 x 10-5 was the lowest detectable. Sequenced by immunoSEQ multiplex PCR; TCRdb stores in-frame clones only, minus some. V and J calls and clone size are given by that table; D and trimming were obtained from the DNA. Of roughly 6,700 clones in the sample, approximately 69% are singletons; the top ten hold under 2%. CDR1 and CDR2 from the germline V gene are GTSNPN and SVGIG (reference sequence). The V gene end was trimmed by 0 bases and the J gene end by 6 bases; junction bases not matched to a gene: 8. The CDR3 has 15 residues. This clone has a handful of counts. Recruitment of CD4+ T-LGLL patients was in Padova, Helsinki and Shinshu.

The specimen was PBMCs. The TCR sequence derives from a woman in her seventies with CD4+ T-cell large granular lymphocyte leukemia. This chain connects TRBV30 to TRBJ2-3; 8 bases agree with TRBD2. In nucleotides, the CDR3 is TGTGCCTGGAGTGTACCCAGCGGGAGAGGGGATACGCAGTATTTT. This encodes CAWSVPSGRGDTQYF.